This TCR beta chain was identified in a study of blood T cells in healthy people across ages. This clonotype was found once. A sample-barcoded 5' primer and a J-beta primer mix were used in a second PCR of roughly 6 to 11 cycles. Each cDNA was tagged by a template-switch adaptor containing 12 random nucleotides. Using its own MiXCR run on the 5' RACE reads, TCRdb lists one record per CDR3 protein. The data hold roughly 930,000 distinct CDR3 sequences, with around 48% observed a single time. Material for sequencing was blood. This receptor was identified in a man aged 25 to 45 in good health.

The CDR3 nucleotides are TGTGCCAGCAGCCCCGGGGCGGTAAATTCCTACGAGCGGTACTTC. Translating it yields CASSPGAVNSYERYF. This chain connects TRBV7-2 to TRBJ2-5; perhaps D is TRBD1 or TRBD2 (5 bases each). CDR1 is SGHTA, CDR2 FQGNSA, per germline. V was cut by 5 bases and J by 13 bases, with 26 bases left in between. The CDR3 runs 15 residues. The variable domain in full, with the rest retrieved from reference TRBV7-2 and TRBJ2-5, is GAGVSQSPSNKVTEKGKDVELRCDPISGHTALYWYRQSLGQGLEFLIYFQGNSAPDKSGLPSDRFSAERTGGSVSTLTIQRTQQEDSAVYLCASSPGAVNSYERYFGPGTRLLVL.